The 9 T cell receptor beta chains reported below all come from one sample, sequenced in a study of CD8 T cells in ankylosing spondylitis. TCRdb reprocessed the 5' RACE reads with MiXCR, giving one entry per CDR3 protein. This repertoire shows around 280,000 distinct CDR3 sequences, 20% found once; its top ten account for roughly 8.3%. Sequenced input: blood, either unsorted or a sorted T cell fraction (not recorded which). The receptors here all came from a male donor with ankylosing spondylitis or in good health (not recorded which).

The chain has TRBV7-2 and TRBJ2-2; D remains unclear. CDR3 length equals 16 residues. V was shortened by 2 bases and J by 3 bases, with 13 bases between the two germline ends. CDR1 and CDR2 (germline): SGHTA, FQGNSA. CDR3 protein: CASSLWASEDTGELFF. In DNA, the CDR3 is TGTGCCAGCAGCTTATGGGCTAGTGAAGACACCGGGGAGCTGTTTTTT.

This clonotype turned up a few times. V gene TRBV10-3 combines with J gene TRBJ2-3; 10 nucleotides line up with TRBD1. CDR1 is ENHRY and CDR2 is SYGVKD in the germline V gene. After removal of 2 bases from V and 5 bases from J, the junction contained 7 bases not matched to a gene. The CDR3 is 16 amino acids. CDR3: CAISETDRGQGDTQYF. The CDR3 DNA sequence: TGTGCCATCAGTGAGACTGACAGGGGGCAGGGAGATACGCAGTATTTT.

V and J are TRBV14 and TRBJ2-2; D uncertain. The CDR3 has 13 amino acids. Germline-derived CDR1 and CDR2 are SGHDN and FVKESK. V gave up 2 bases and J gave up 4 bases, with 5 bases separating them. The CDR3, as DNA: TGTGCCAGCAGCCAATTCCCCACCGGGGAGCTGTTTTTT. This translates into CASSQFPTGELFF.

This clonotype was seen a few times. This sequence joins TRBV18 and TRBJ2-7; 8 nucleotides agree with TRBD1. The CDR3 covers 15 residues. The J segment lost 2 bases and the V segment lost 1 base, leaving 4 bases of the junction unmatched. Germline V gene lookup returns CDR1 KGHSH and CDR2 LQKENI. The CDR3 coding sequence is TGTGCCAGCTCACCACGGACAGGGACAACCTACGAGCAGTACGTC. Encoded protein: CASSPRTGTTYEQYV.

This clonotype was seen only a few times. The chain recombines TRBV27 with TRBJ1-5; D possibly corresponds to TRBD1 (5 bases). This CDR3 spans 16 amino acids. V was clipped by 4 bases and J by 0 bases, with 13 bases between them. Germline assignment: CDR1 MNHEY and CDR2 SMNVEV (reference sequence). The CDR3 coding sequence is TGTGCCAGCAGTTCAATCTCCAGGGTTAGCAATCAGCCCCAGCATTTT. This gives the protein CASSSISRVSNQPQHF.

The count of this clonotype is one. V gene TRBV30 combines with J gene TRBJ1-1; weak D call: TRBD1 (6 bases). Germline V gene data show CDR1 as GTSNPN and CDR2 as SVGIG (reference sequence). V was pared by 5 bases and J by 4 bases, with 11 bases between. The CDR3 extends over 12 amino acids. The CDR3 DNA follows: TGTGCCTGGGGAAGCAGGGGCACTGAAGCTTTCTTT. Translation gives CAWGSRGTEAFF.

This chain joins TRBV11-2 and TRBJ2-1; the D call may be TRBD1 or TRBD2 (5 bases each). The length of the CDR3 is 15 residues. V was cut by 2 bases and J by 8 bases, with 16 bases left in between. Germline CDR1 is SGHAT and CDR2 is FQNNGV. The CDR3 DNA reads TGTGCCAGCAGCTTAAATCCGGGGTTAGGGGATGAGCAGTTCTTC. It specifies CASSLNPGLGDEQFF.

This clonotype was picked up a small number of times. The chain recombines TRBV20-1 with TRBJ2-3, with D perhaps being TRBD1 or TRBD2 (6 bases each). V lost 6 bases, J lost 2 bases, and 18 bases lay in between. Germline loops: CDR1 DFQATT, CDR2 SNEGSKA (reference sequence). The CDR3 runs 15 residues. In nucleotides, the CDR3 is TGCAGTGCCGCAGGGGTAGCGGACCCCACAGATACGCAGTATTTT. It yields the protein CSAAGVADPTDTQYF.

In this sample, this clonotype turned up a few times. The chain joins TRBV7-3 to TRBJ1-1, with 7 positions matching TRBD1. V shed 5 bases, J shed 1 base, and the junction held 7 bases outside the gene matches. CDR1 SGHTA and CDR2 FQGTGA come from the germline V gene. This CDR3 contains 15 residues. The CDR3 sequence is CASSPQGRANTEAFF. In DNA form, the CDR3 reads TGTGCCAGCAGCCCACAGGGGAGGGCGAACACTGAAGCTTTCTTT.